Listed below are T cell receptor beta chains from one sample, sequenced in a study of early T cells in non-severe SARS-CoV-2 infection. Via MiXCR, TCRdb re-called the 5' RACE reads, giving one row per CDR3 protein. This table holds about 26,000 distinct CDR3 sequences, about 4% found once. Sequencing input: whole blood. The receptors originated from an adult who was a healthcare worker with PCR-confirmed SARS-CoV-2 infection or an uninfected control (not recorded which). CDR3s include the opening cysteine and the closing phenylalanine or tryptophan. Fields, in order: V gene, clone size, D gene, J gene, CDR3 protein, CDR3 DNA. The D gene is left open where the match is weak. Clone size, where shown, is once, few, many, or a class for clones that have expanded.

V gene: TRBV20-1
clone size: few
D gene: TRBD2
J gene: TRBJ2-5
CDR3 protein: CSAQRGLAGSLGTQYF
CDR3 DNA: TGCAGTGCCCAACGGGGTCTAGCGGGTTCCCTGGGGACCCAGTACTTC

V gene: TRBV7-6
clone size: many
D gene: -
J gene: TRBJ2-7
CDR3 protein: CASSLESIGGEQYF
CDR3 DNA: TGTGCCAGCAGCTTAGAGAGTATAGGGGGCGAGCAGTACTTC

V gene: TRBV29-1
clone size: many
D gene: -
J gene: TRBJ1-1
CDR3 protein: CSVETDPANTEAFF
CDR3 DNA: TGCAGCGTTGAAACGGATCCTGCTAACACTGAAGCTTTCTTT

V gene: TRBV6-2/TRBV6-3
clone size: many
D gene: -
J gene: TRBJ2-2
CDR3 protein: CASSYSSGGADTGELFF
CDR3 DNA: TGTGCCAGCAGTTACTCGTCAGGGGGGGCAGACACCGGGGAGCTGTTTTTT

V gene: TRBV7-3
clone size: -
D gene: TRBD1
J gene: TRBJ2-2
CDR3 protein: CASSSRDRVRAGELFF
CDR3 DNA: TGTGCCAGCAGCTCTCGGGACAGGGTACGAGCCGGGGAGCTGTTTTTT

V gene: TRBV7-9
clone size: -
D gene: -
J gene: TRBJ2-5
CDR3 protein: CASSPMGQTQETQYF
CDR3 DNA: TGTGCCAGCAGCCCCATGGGGCAGACTCAAGAGACCCAGTACTTC

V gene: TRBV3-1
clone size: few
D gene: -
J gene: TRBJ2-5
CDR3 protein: CASSQNRGETQYF
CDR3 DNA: TGTGCCAGCAGCCAAAACCGGGGGGAGACCCAGTACTTC

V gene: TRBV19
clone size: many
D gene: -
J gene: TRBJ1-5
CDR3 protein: CASSIARYNQPQHF
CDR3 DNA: TGTGCCAGTAGTATAGCGAGATACAATCAGCCCCAGCATTTT

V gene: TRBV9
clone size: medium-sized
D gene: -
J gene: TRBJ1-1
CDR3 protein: CASSVATGRNTEAFF
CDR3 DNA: TGTGCCAGCAGCGTAGCTACAGGTCGGAACACTGAAGCTTTCTTT

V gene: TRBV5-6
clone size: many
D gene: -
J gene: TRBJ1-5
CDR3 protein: CASSLDGGRLQPQHF
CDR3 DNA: TGTGCCAGCAGCTTGGATGGGGGTAGGCTTCAGCCCCAGCATTTT

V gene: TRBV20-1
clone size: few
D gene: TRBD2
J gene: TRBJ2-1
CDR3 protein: CSARAGTSGSNEQFF
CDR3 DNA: TGCAGTGCTAGGGCCGGGACTAGCGGGAGCAATGAGCAGTTCTTC

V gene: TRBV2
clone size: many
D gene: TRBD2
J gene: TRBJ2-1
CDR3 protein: CASSPGLNNEQFF
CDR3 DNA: TGTGCCAGCAGTCCGGGACTAAACAATGAGCAGTTCTTC

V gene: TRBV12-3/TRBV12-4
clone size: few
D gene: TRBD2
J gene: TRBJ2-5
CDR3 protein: CASSLVAGEGETQYF
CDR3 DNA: TGTGCCAGCAGTTTGGTAGCGGGAGAAGGAGAGACCCAGTACTTC

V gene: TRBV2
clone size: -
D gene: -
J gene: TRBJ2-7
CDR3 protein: CASSDPSYEQYF
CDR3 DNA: TGTGCCAGCAGTGACCCGAGCTACGAGCAGTACTTC

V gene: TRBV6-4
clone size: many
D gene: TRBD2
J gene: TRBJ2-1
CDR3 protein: CASSPTSGRAGEQFF
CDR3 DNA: TGTGCCAGCAGTCCGACTAGCGGGAGGGCGGGTGAGCAGTTCTTC

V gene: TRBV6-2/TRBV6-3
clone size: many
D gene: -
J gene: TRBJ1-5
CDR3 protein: CASSFRSGVGQQPQHF
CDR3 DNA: TGTGCCAGCAGTTTCCGGTCGGGCGTGGGGCAGCAGCCCCAGCATTTT

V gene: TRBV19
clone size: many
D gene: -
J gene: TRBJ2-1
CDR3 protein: CASSIAPYNEQFF
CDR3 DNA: TGTGCCAGTAGTATAGCACCTTACAATGAGCAGTTCTTC

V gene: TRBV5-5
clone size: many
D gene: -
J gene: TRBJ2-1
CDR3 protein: CASSWMSEQFF
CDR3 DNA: TGTGCCAGCAGCTGGATGAGTGAGCAGTTCTTC

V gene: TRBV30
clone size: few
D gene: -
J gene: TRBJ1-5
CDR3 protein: CAWTGVLGMPQHF
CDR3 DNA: TGTGCCTGGACGGGGGTACTAGGGATGCCCCAGCATTTT

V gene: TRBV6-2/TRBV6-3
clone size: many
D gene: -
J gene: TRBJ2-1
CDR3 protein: CASSSGTSSYNEQFF
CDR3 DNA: TGTGCCAGCAGTTCCGGGACGAGCTCCTACAATGAGCAGTTCTTC

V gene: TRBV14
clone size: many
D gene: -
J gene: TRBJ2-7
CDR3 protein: CASSQDDEGEGWDEQYF
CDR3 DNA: TGTGCCAGCAGCCAAGATGATGAAGGGGAAGGATGGGACGAGCAGTACTTC

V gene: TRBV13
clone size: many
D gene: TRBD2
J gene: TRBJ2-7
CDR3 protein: CASSSTSGRVNF
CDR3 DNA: TGTGCCAGCAGCTCGACTAGCGGGAGGGTAAACTTC

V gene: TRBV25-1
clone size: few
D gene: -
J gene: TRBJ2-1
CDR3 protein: CASSLQVNEQFF
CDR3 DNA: TGTGCCAGCAGTTTACAGGTCAATGAGCAGTTCTTC